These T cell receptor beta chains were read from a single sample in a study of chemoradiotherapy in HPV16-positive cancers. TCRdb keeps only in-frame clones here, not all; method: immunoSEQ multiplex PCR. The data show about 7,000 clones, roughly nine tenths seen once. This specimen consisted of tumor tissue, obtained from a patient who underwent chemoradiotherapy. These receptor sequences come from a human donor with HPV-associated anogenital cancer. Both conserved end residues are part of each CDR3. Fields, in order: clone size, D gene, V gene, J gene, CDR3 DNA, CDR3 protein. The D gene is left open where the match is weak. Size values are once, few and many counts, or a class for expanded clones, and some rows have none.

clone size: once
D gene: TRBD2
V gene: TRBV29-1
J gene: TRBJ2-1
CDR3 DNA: TGCAGCGTTGGACTAGCGGGAGCTCAGTTCTTC
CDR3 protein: CSVGLAGAQFF

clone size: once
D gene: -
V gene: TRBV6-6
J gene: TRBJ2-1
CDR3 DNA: TGTGCCAGCAGTTACTCCCTTGAGCAGTTCTTC
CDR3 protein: CASSYSLEQFF

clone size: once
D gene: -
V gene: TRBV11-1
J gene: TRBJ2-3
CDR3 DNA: TGTGCCAGCAGCTTGGTAGCATCTACGCAGTATTTT
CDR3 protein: CASSLVASTQYF

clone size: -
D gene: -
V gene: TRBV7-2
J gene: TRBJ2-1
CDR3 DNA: TGTGCCAGCAGCTTTAGTCTGGGGGACTACAATGAGCAGTTCTTC
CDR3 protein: CASSFSLGDYNEQFF

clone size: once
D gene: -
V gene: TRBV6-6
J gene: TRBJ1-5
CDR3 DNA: TGTGCCAGCAGTTACTCGCGCGGGCCCCAGCATTTT
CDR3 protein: CASSYSRGPQHF

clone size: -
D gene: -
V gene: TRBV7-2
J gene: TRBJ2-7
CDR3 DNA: TGTGCCAGCAGCTTAGGTCCGGTGGACGAGCAGTACTTC
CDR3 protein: CASSLGPVDEQYF

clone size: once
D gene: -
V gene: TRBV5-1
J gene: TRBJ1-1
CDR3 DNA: TGCGCCAGCAGCCCAGGGAATTTCAGGAACACTGAAGCTTTCTTT
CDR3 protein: CASSPGNFRNTEAFF

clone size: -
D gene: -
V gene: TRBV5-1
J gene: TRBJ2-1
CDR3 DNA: TGCGCCAGCAGCCCGTACGGGGGTGGGGGGGCCTCCTACAATGAGCAGTTCTTC
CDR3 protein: CASSPYGGGGASYNEQFF

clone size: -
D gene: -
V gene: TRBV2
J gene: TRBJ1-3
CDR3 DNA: TGTGCCAGCAGTCGGGACCTGATCTCTGGAAACACCATATATTTT
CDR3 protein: CASSRDLISGNTIYF

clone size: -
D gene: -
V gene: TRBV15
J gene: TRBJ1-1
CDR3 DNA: TGTGCCACCAGCAGAGATCCGAACACTGAAGCCTTCTTT
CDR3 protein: CATSRDPNTEAFF

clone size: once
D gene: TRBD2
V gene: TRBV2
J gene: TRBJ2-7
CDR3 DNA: TGTGCCAGCAGCTCGGGACTAGCGGGAGTATACGAGCAGTACTTC
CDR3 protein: CASSSGLAGVYEQYF

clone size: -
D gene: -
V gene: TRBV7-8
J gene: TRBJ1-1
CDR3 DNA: TGTGCCAGCAGCTTACAGGGGTGGAACACTGAAGCTTTCTTT
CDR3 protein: CASSLQGWNTEAFF

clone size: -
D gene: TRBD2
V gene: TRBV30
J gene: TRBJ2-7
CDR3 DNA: TGTGCCTGGAGTCCGGGAGGGACTAGCCCCTACGAGCAGTATTTC
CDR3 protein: CAWSPGGTSPYEQYF

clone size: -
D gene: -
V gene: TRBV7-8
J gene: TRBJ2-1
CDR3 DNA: TGTGCCAGCAGCAAAGGGCCGGGGGACTACAATGAGCAGTTCTTC
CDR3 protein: CASSKGPGDYNEQFF

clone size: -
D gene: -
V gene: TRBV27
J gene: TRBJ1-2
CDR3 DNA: TGTGCCACAACCCCGGACGGCTACACCTTC
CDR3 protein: CATTPDGYTF

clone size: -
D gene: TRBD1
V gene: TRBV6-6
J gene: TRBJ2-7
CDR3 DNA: TGTGCCAGCAGTTACGCAAAGGACAGGGACGAGCAGTACTTC
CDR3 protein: CASSYAKDRDEQYF

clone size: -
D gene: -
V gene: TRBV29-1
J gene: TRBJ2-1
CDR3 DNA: TGCAGCTTCCAGGGTGACATCGTAAATGAGCAGTTCTTC
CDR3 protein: CSFQGDIVNEQFF

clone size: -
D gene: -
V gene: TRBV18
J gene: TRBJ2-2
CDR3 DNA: TGTGCCAGCTCACCACCAGTACAGAGTACCGGGGAGCTGTTTTTT
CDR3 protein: CASSPPVQSTGELFF

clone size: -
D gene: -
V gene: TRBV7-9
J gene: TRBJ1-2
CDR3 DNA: TGTGCCAGCAGCTTCGCGTTCCGGGGCTACACCTTC
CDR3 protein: CASSFAFRGYTF

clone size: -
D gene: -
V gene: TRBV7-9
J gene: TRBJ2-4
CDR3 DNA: TGTGCCAGCAGCTTAGTCGCCGTAGACATTCAGTACTTC
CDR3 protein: CASSLVAVDIQYF

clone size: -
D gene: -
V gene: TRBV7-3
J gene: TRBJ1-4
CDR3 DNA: TGTGCCAGCAGCTTAGACGTGGCAACTAATGAAAAACTGTTTTTT
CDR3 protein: CASSLDVATNEKLFF

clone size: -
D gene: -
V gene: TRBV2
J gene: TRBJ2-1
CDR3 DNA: TGTGCCAGCAGTGGAGGGAGCAATGAGCAGTTCTTC
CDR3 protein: CASSGGSNEQFF

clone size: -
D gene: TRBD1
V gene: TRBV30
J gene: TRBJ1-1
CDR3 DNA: TGTGCCTTCACCAGAGGGGGCCCTGAAGCTTTCTTT
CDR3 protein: CAFTRGGPEAFF

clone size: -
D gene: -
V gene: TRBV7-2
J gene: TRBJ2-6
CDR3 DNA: TGTGCCAGCAGCTTAGCCGCAACTAGTACAGGGGCCAACGTCCTGACTTTC
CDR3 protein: CASSLAATSTGANVLTF

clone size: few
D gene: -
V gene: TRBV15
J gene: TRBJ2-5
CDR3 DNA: TGTGCCACCAGCAGATCTACCCGGGCCCCCGCTCAAGAGACCCAGTACTTC
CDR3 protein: CATSRSTRAPAQETQYF

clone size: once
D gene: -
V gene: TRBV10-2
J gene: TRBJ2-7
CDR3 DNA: TGCGCCAGCTCATTAGCGACCGACTCCTACGAGCAGTACTTC
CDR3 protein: CASSLATDSYEQYF

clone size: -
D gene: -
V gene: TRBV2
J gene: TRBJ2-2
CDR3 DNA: TGTGCCAGCAGTGACGGAAAAGTTCTCCCCGGGGAGCTGTTTTTT
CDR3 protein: CASSDGKVLPGELFF

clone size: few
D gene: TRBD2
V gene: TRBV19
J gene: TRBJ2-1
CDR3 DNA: TGTGCCAGTAGTCCCCCAGGAGGCGGGAGGGTGATCGATGAGCAGTTCTTC
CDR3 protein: CASSPPGGGRVIDEQFF

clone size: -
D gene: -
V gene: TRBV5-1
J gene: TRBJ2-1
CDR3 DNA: TGCGCCAGCAGTCCCGGGAGTGCCTACAATGAGCAGTTCTTC
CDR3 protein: CASSPGSAYNEQFF

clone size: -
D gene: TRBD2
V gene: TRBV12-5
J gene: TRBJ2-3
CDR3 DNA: TGTGCTAGTGCCCCTCTAGCGGGGGCCACAGATACGCAGTATTTT
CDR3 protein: CASAPLAGATDTQYF

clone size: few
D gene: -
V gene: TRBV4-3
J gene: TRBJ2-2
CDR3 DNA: TGCGCCAGCAGCCAAGTTGCCCTGGCTGACACCGGGGAGCTGTTTTTT
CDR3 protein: CASSQVALADTGELFF

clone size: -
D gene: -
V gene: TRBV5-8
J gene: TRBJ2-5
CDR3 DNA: TGTGCCAGCAGCTGGGAAAGCGTGAGTTGGGAGACCCAGTACTTC
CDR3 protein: CASSWESVSWETQYF

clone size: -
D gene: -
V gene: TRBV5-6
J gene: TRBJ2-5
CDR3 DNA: TGTGCCAGCAGCTTACCACAGGGGAGGGAGACCCAGTACTTC
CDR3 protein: CASSLPQGRETQYF

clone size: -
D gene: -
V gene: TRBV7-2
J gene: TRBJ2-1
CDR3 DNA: TGTGCCAGCAGCTTAGGTCTGGGGGTCGCGAGCAATGAGCAGTTCTTC
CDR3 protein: CASSLGLGVASNEQFF

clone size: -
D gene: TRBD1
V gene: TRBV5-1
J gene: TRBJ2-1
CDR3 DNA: TGCGCCAGCAGGGGACAGGTATACAATGAGCAGTTCTTC
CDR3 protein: CASRGQVYNEQFF

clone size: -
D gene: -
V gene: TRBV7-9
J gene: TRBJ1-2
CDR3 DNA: TGTGCCAGCAGCTTCACAGACACCCGAGCTAACTATGGCTACACCTTC
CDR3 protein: CASSFTDTRANYGYTF

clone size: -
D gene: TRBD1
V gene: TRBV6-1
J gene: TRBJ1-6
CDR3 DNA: TGTGCCAGCAGTGCCTCCTCCGGGACAGCTGATAATTCACCCCTCCACTTT
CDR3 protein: CASSASSGTADNSPLHF

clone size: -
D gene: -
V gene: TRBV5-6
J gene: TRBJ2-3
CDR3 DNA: TGTGCCAGCAGCCCTACTGGCTCAGATACGCAGTATTTT
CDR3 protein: CASSPTGSDTQYF

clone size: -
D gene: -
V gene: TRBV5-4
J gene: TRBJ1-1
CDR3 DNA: TGTGCCAGCAGCGACCGGGGGGGTCTCGACACTGAAGCTTTCTTT
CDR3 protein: CASSDRGGLDTEAFF

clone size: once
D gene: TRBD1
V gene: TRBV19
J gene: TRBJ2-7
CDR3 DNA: TGTGCCAGTAGTATGGGACAGGGAGCTACTTACGAGCAGTACTTC
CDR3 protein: CASSMGQGATYEQYF

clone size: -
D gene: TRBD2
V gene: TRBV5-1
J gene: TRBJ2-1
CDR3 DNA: TGCGCCAGCAGCTTGGTTAGCGGGAGACACAATGAGCAGTTCTTC
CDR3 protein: CASSLVSGRHNEQFF